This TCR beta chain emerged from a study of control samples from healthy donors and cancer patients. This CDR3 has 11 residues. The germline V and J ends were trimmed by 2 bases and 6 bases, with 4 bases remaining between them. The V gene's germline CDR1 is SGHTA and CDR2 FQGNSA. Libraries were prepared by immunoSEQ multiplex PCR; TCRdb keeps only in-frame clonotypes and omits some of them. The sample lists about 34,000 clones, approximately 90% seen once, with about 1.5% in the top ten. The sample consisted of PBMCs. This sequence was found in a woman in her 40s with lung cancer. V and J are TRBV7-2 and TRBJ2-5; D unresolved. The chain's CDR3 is CASSLSQTQYF. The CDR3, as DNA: TGTGCCAGCAGCTTAAGCCAGACCCAGTACTTC.